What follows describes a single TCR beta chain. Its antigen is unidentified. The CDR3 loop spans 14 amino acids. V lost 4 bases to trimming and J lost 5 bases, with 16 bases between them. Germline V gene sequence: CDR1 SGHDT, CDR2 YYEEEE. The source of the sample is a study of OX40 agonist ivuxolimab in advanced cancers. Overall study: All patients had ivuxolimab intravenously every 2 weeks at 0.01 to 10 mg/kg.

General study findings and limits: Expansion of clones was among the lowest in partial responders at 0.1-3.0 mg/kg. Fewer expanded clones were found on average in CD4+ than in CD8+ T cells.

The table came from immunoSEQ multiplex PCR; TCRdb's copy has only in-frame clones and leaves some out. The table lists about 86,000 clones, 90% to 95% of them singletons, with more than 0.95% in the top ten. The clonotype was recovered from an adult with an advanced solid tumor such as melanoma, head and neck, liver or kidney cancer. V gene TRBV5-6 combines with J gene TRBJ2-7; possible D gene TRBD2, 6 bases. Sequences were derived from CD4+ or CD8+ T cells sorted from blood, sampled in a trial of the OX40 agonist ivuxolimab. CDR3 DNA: TGTGCCAGCAGCCCATGGAGGGGCAGGAACGAGCAGTACTTC. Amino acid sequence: CASSPWRGRNEQYF. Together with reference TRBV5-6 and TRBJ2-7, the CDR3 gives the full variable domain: DAGVTQSPTHLIKTRGQQVTLRCSPKSGHDTVSWYQQALGQGPQFIFQYYEEEERQRGNFPDRFSGHQFPNYSSELNVNALLLGDSALYLCASSPWRGRNEQYFGPGTRLTVT.